The 16 T cell receptor beta chains presented below share a single source sample, sequenced in a study of blood T cells in healthy people across ages. Then a second PCR, running about 7 to 11 cycles, was carried out with a sample-barcoded 5' primer and a J-beta primer mix. TCRdb recomputed calls from the 5' RACE reads with MiXCR, one row per CDR3 protein. The sample contains approximately 900,000 distinct CDR3 sequences, just under 30% of which appear only once. The same data also contributed to another study, on T cells of mothers and their children.

The sequencing sample was made of blood. Receptors were obtained from a woman in her thirties or forties in good health.

This chain connects TRBV29-1 to TRBJ2-1; D perhaps matches TRBD2 (6 bases). V gave up 1 base and J gave up 13 bases, with 17 bases separating them. This CDR3 has 13 amino acids. The germline V gene has CDR1 SQVTM and CDR2 ANQGSEA. CDR3 amino acids: CSVEGRAQETQFF. The CDR3 nucleotides are TGCAGCGTTGAAGGGAGGGCCCAAGAGACCCAGTTCTTC.

The chain employs TRBV3-1 and TRBJ2-3; D might be TRBD2 (7 bases). The ends were cut back, 0 bases at V and 3 bases at J, with 10 bases in the middle. In germline, CDR1 is LGHDT, CDR2 YNNKEL (reference sequence). This CDR3 is built from 15 residues. CDR3 amino acids: CASSQERGATDTQYF. The CDR3 DNA reads as TGTGCCAGCAGCCAAGAACGGGGGGCAACAGATACGCAGTATTTT.

This clonotype has ten or more counts. This sequence joins TRBV28 and TRBJ2-7; D is uncertain. The length of the CDR3 is 12 residues. V was trimmed by 4 bases and J by 1 base, leaving 5 bases between them. Germline CDR1 reads MDHEN; CDR2 reads SYDVKM. CDR3 loop: CASSSQSYEQYF. The CDR3, as DNA: TGTGCCAGCAGTTCCCAATCCTACGAGCAGTACTTC.

As for this clonotype: The junction and the germline gene differ at one end; a read error may be behind it. The chain carries TRBV9 and TRBJ1-1; TRBD1 is a possible D gene (5 bases). The germline V gene has CDR1 SGDLS and CDR2 YYNGEE. The CDR3 totals 15 residues. CDR3 DNA: TGTACCAGCAGCGTAGAGGCGGGACCGGTGGCTGAAGCTTTCTTT. Its translation: CTSSVEAGPVAEAFF.

Only one count was recorded for this clonotype. The J gene is TRBJ1-5, the V gene TRBV7-2; 11 nucleotides line up with TRBD1. Germline lookup yields CDR1 SGHTA and CDR2 FQGNSA. CDR3 length: 15 amino acids. J lost 7 bases, V lost 3 bases, and 5 bases had no gene match. The CDR3: CASSLLDRGLQPQHF. CDR3 nucleotide sequence: TGTGCCAGCAGCTTGTTGGACAGGGGGCTCCAGCCCCAGCATTTT. Filled out from reference TRBV7-2 and TRBJ1-5, the complete variable domain reads GAGVSQSPSNKVTEKGKDVELRCDPISGHTALYWYRQSLGQGLEFLIYFQGNSAPDKSGLPSDRFSAERTGGSVSTLTIQRTQQEDSAVYLCASSLLDRGLQPQHFGDGTRLSIL.

The chain has TRBV3-1 and TRBJ1-1; D remains unclear. V shed 4 bases and J shed 7 bases, with 13 bases lying between them. There are 13 residues in the CDR3. The germline gives CDR1 LGHDT, CDR2 YNNKEL (reference sequence). CDR3 amino acids: CASSPWLGNEAFF. As DNA, the CDR3 is TGTGCCAGCAGCCCCTGGCTTGGGAATGAAGCTTTCTTT.

The J gene is TRBJ2-2, the V gene TRBV7-9; D may correspond to TRBD1 or TRBD2 (5 bases each). Trimming shortened V by 7 bases and J by 0 bases, and 15 bases separated the two germline ends. The length of the CDR3 is 16 residues. Looked up from germline, CDR1 is SEHNR and CDR2 is FQNEAQ (reference sequence). The CDR3 bases are TGTGCCAGCACCCCCCGGGGCGTGGCGAACACCGGGGAGCTGTTTTTT. This codes for CASTPRGVANTGELFF.

In this sample, this clonotype turned up many times. The rearrangement uses TRBV5-6 and TRBJ1-2; D is unresolved. This CDR3 contains 14 residues. Trimming stripped 2 bases from V and 6 bases from J, with 14 bases between. Per the germline V gene, CDR1 is SGHDT and CDR2 is YYEEEE. CDR3 in DNA: TGTGCCAGCAGCTTATCCGGGAGGAATGATGGCTACACCTTC. It specifies CASSLSGRNDGYTF.

This rearrangement joins TRBV5-1 to TRBJ2-7; no firm D call. Germline-derived CDR1 and CDR2 are SGHRS and YFSETQ. The CDR3 has 15 amino acids. Trimming cost V 0 bases and J 1 base, with 11 bases left between them. The CDR3 region is CASSLDPDRSYEQYF. CDR3 sequence (DNA): TGCGCCAGCAGCTTGGATCCGGATAGGTCCTACGAGCAGTACTTC.

J is TRBJ2-1 and V is TRBV7-2; TRBD2 agrees at 8 bases. The CDR3 consists of 17 residues. V trimming: 1 base; J trimming: 0 bases; junction bases outside the gene matches: 5. Germline V CDR1 and CDR2: SGHTA, FQGNSA. The CDR3 bases are TGTGCCAGCAGCTTAGGACTAGCGTCGAGCTCCTACAATGAGCAGTTCTTC. It encodes CASSLGLASSSYNEQFF.

This clonotype was seen just once. This chain links TRBV7-9 with TRBJ1-2; 8 bases line up with TRBD1. The V segment lost 5 bases and the J segment 6 bases; nucleotides outside the gene matches: 11. Germline-derived CDR1 and CDR2 are SEHNR and FQNEAQ (reference sequence). The CDR3 length is 15 residues. CDR3 nucleotide sequence: TGTGCCAGCAGCCCACAAGCTGGACAGGGACATGGCTACACCTTC. Translation gives CASSPQAGQGHGYTF.

The CDR3 protein is CASSYQINYGYTF. The CDR3 DNA reads as TGTGCCAGCAGCTACCAGATAAACTATGGCTACACCTTC. The chain joins TRBV7-2 to TRBJ1-2, with unresolved D. In germline, CDR1 is SGHTA, CDR2 FQGNSA. This CDR3 region has 13 residues. The V end lost 4 bases, the J end lost 2 bases, and 8 bases lay between the germline ends.

The CDR3 reads CASSMGGNYGYTF. CDR3 coding DNA: TGTGCCAGCAGTATGGGGGGTAACTATGGCTACACCTTC. The V call is TRBV28, the J call TRBJ1-2, with D tentatively TRBD1 (5 bases). Trimming took off 5 bases at V and 1 base at J, with 8 bases between the two ends. This CDR3 is built from 13 residues. Germline loops: CDR1 MDHEN, CDR2 SYDVKM.

A word on this clonotype: A much larger clone differs from this one at a single base, so this may be a read error. This rearrangement joins TRBV6-6 to TRBJ2-1; D might be TRBD1 or TRBD2, each matching 5 bases. The CDR3 runs to 16 residues. The ends were cut back, 6 bases at V and 6 bases at J, with 21 bases in the middle. Germline V gene data show CDR1 as MNHNY and CDR2 as SVGAGI (reference sequence). The CDR3: CASRGPNISPRNEQFF. In DNA form, the CDR3 reads TGTGCCAGCAGGGGACCCAATATCAGCCCCCGCAATGAGCAGTTCTTC.

This clonotype was counted between two and nine times. One end of the junction varies from germline; a read error may be responsible. The chain couples TRBV29-1 to TRBJ2-1, with a weak D call TRBD2 (6 bases). Germline V gives CDR1 SQVTM, CDR2 ANQGSEA. There are 13 residues in the CDR3. The CDR3 nucleotides are TGCGGCGTTGATGGGACTCTAGTCAATGAGCAGTTCTTC. Translating gives CGVDGTLVNEQFF.

This clonotype occurred a few times. The rearrangement uses TRBV7-6 and TRBJ2-5; the match to TRBD2 covers 11 bases. This CDR3 contains 15 residues. The V gene's germline CDR1 is SGHVS and CDR2 FNYEAQ. Trimming cost V 5 bases and J 2 bases; bases outside gene matches: 4. CDR3 sequence reads: CASSISGGGQETQYF. CDR3 bases: TGTGCCAGCAGCATTAGCGGGGGGGGGCAAGAGACCCAGTACTTC.